Listed below are T cell receptor beta chains from one sample, sequenced in a study of blood T cell repertoires in COVID-19. Some clones are missing from TCRdb's copy, which holds only in-frame ones; the method was immunoSEQ multiplex PCR. Among a few hundred thousand clones listed, approximately 81% were seen once. Material for sequencing was peripheral blood. All receptors derive from a woman older than 75 with acute or convalescent COVID-19. CDR3s include the opening cysteine and the closing phenylalanine or tryptophan. The D gene is left open where the match is weak. Part of the rows lack a size; the others show once, few, many or a class for expanded clones.

D,V,size,J,CDR3,DNA
TRBD1,TRBV7-9,NA,TRBJ2-7,CASSFGTGSFEQYF,TGTGCCAGCAGTTTCGGGACAGGGAGTTTCGAGCAGTACTTC
NA,TRBV25-1,NA,TRBJ1-4,CASSDHRGAGEKLFF,TGTGCCAGCAGTGATCACCGGGGGGCGGGTGAAAAACTGTTTTTT
TRBD1,TRBV5-4,NA,TRBJ2-1,CASSLGQGAYNEQFF,TGTGCCAGCAGCCTGGGACAGGGGGCTTACAATGAGCAGTTCTTC
NA,TRBV15,few,TRBJ1-6,CATSRGESNSPLHF,TGTGCCACCAGCAGAGGCGAGTCTAATTCACCCCTCCACTTT
TRBD1,TRBV11-3,once,TRBJ1-6,CASSSRTGDSPLHF,TGTGCCAGCAGCTCGAGGACAGGGGACTCACCCCTCCACTTT
NA,TRBV27,NA,TRBJ1-2,CASSFRGGSGYTF,TGTGCCAGCAGTTTTCGGGGGGGGTCGGGCTACACCTTC
TRBD1,TRBV2,few,TRBJ1-6,CASRATGGQAPLHF,TGTGCCAGCAGGGCTACAGGGGGCCAGGCACCCCTCCACTTT
NA,TRBV18,few,TRBJ1-4,CASSPPGTPNEKLFF,TGTGCCAGCTCACCACCGGGGACACCTAATGAAAAACTGTTTTTT
TRBD2,TRBV3-1/TRBV3-2,NA,TRBJ2-5,CASVQIGLAGGQETQYF,TGTGCCAGTGTCCAAATTGGGCTAGCGGGGGGGCAAGAGACCCAGTACTTC
NA,TRBV25-1,NA,TRBJ2-5,CASSEYHKPGDQETQYF,TGTGCCAGCAGTGAATATCACAAGCCAGGGGATCAAGAGACCCAGTACTTC
NA,TRBV4-1,NA,TRBJ1-5,CASSQDLGIGGQPQHF,TGCGCCAGCAGCCAAGATTTGGGGATAGGGGGTCAGCCCCAGCATTTT
NA,TRBV5-4,NA,TRBJ1-2,CASSTKSGTTSNYGYTF,TGTGCCAGCAGCACCAAATCCGGGACAACTTCTAACTATGGCTACACCTTC
TRBD1,TRBV6-5,NA,TRBJ1-6,CASSLSGGSNSPLHF,TGTGCCAGCAGCCTATCAGGGGGCTCCAATTCACCCCTCCACTTT
NA,TRBV6-5,NA,TRBJ2-7,CASRGVGTISYEQYF,TGTGCCAGCAGGGGAGTCGGAACTATTTCCTACGAGCAGTACTTC
NA,TRBV11-3,NA,TRBJ1-1,CASSLQGRMNTEAFF,TGTGCCAGCAGCTTACAGGGGCGCATGAACACTGAAGCTTTCTTT
NA,TRBV7-2,NA,TRBJ2-5,CASSYPRGTQYF,TGTGCCAGCAGCTACCCCCGGGGGACCCAGTACTTC
TRBD1,TRBV27,NA,TRBJ1-2,CASSLIPGQVTLYGYTF,TGTGCCAGCAGTTTGATCCCCGGACAGGTGACTCTCTATGGCTACACCTTC
NA,TRBV4-3,NA,TRBJ1-2,CASSQERPPRFGYTF,TGCGCCAGCAGCCAAGAGCGCCCACCGCGGTTTGGCTACACCTTC
TRBD2,TRBV7-3,few,TRBJ2-5,CASSPGGLARETQYF,TGTGCCAGCAGCCCAGGGGGACTAGCGCGCGAGACCCAGTACTTC
NA,TRBV24-1,NA,TRBJ2-1,CATSDFSSLNEQFF,TGTGCCACCAGTGATTTTTCTAGCCTCAATGAGCAGTTCTTC
NA,TRBV7-2,NA,TRBJ1-4,CASSLRVSTNEKLFF,TGTGCCAGCAGCTTACGGGTGTCAACTAATGAAAAACTGTTTTTT
NA,TRBV7-2,NA,TRBJ2-3,CASSRDWFTDTQYF,TGTGCCAGCAGCCGGGACTGGTTCACAGATACGCAGTATTTT
TRBD2,TRBV18,NA,TRBJ2-5,CASSPPTGGETQYF,TGTGCCAGCTCACCACCGACCGGGGGGGAGACCCAGTACTTC
NA,TRBV9,NA,TRBJ1-4,CASSPSDAAREKLFF,TGTGCCAGCAGCCCAAGCGACGCAGCAAGGGAAAAACTGTTTTTT
NA,TRBV2,NA,TRBJ1-5,CASRQGMRNQPQHF,TGTGCCAGCAGACAGGGTATGCGCAATCAGCCCCAGCATTTT
TRBD1,TRBV7-8,NA,TRBJ1-1,CASSQSTGGRTEAFF,TGTGCCAGCAGCCAAAGTACAGGGGGCCGGACTGAAGCTTTCTTT
TRBD2,TRBV7-2,NA,TRBJ2-3,CASKSGAIDTQYF,TGTGCCAGCAAGAGCGGGGCTATAGATACGCAGTATTTT
TRBD1,TRBV5-4,NA,TRBJ1-2,CASSLGDRLSYGYTF,TGTGCCAGCAGCTTGGGGGACAGGCTTAGCTATGGCTACACCTTC
NA,TRBV7-8,NA,TRBJ2-5,CASIRIGTGNQETQYF,TGTGCCAGCATCCGAATCGGGACTGGTAATCAAGAGACCCAGTACTTC
NA,TRBV19,NA,TRBJ2-7,CASSGGSTSYYEQYF,TGTGCCAGTAGTGGGGGGTCTACCTCCTACTACGAGCAGTACTTC
NA,TRBV2,NA,TRBJ1-5,CASRQGTSNQPQHF,TGTGCCAGCAGACAGGGTACCAGCAATCAGCCCCAGCATTTT
TRBD1,TRBV3-1/TRBV3-2,NA,TRBJ2-5,CASRRQGGSTQYF,TGTGCCAGCAGACGACAGGGGGGATCGACCCAGTACTTC
NA,TRBV19,NA,TRBJ1-2,CASSDWRAGGYTF,TGTGCCAGTTCGGACTGGAGGGCAGGTGGCTACACCTTC